The 5 T cell receptor beta chains below were found in one sample sequenced in a study of OX40 agonist ivuxolimab in advanced cancers. Produced via immunoSEQ multiplex PCR; TCRdb's table is partial and in-frame only. Of approximately 69,000 clones in the sample, around 90% were seen once. Sequences were derived from CD4+ or CD8+ T cells sorted from blood, sampled in a trial of the OX40 agonist ivuxolimab. All receptors derive from an adult with an advanced solid tumor such as melanoma, head and neck, liver or kidney cancer.

The J gene is TRBJ2-7, the V gene TRBV6-5; 14 bases agree with TRBD2. There are 15 residues in the CDR3. Germline V gives CDR1 MNHEY, CDR2 SVGAGI. The trim removed 10 bases at V and 2 bases at J, leaving 7 bases unmatched. This CDR3 reads CATRRTSGRTYEQYF. As DNA, the CDR3 is TGTGCCACCCGACGGACTAGCGGGAGGACCTACGAGCAGTACTTC.

The gene calls are TRBV6-1 and TRBJ2-7, with TRBD1 matching over 7 bases. The CDR3 loop spans 15 amino acids. The V segment lost 0 bases and the J segment 4 bases; nucleotides outside the gene matches: 6. In germline, CDR1 is MNHNS, CDR2 SASEGT. The CDR3 bases are TGTGCCAGCAGTGAAGCAGGGGGCAGGTTTTACGAGCAGTACTTC. Its translation is CASSEAGGRFYEQYF.

This rearrangement joins TRBV5-1 to TRBJ2-1; 10 nucleotides align to TRBD2. The CDR3 is made up of 15 amino acids. V lost 0 bases to trimming and J lost 6 bases; unmatched junction nucleotides: 3. The germline V gene encodes CDR1 SGHRS and CDR2 YFSETQ. The CDR3 reads CASSLGTSGINEQFF. CDR3 bases: TGCGCCAGCAGCTTGGGCACTAGCGGGATCAATGAGCAGTTCTTC.

The chain combines TRBV5-1 with TRBJ1-2; no firm D call. Trimming shortened V by 4 bases and J by 4 bases, and 8 bases separated the two germline ends. This CDR3 comprises 12 residues. Germline values: CDR1 SGHRS, CDR2 YFSETQ. CDR3 region: CASSPPSYGYTF. CDR3 in DNA: TGCGCCAGCAGCCCACCGTCCTATGGCTACACCTTC.

This clone was observed once. The V call is TRBV5-3, the J call TRBJ2-7; D tentatively fits TRBD1 or TRBD2 (5 bases each). TRBV5-3 is annotated as an ORF whose role is uncertain. The CDR3 is 12 amino acids. CDR3 sequence reads: CDSGTPTYEQYF. The CDR3 DNA reads as TGTGATTCCGGGACGCCTACCTACGAGCAGTACTTC.